The rows below give T cell receptor beta chains drawn from one sample of a study of cytomegalovirus exposure and HLA in healthy donors. Assay used: immunoSEQ multiplex PCR; TCRdb lists only in-frame clones, some missing. The sample has 110,000 to 150,000 clones; 75% to 85% are singletons. Material: PBMCs. These receptors all come from a young woman in good health and CMV-seropositive. Each CDR3 is given with its conserved first and last residue. Each record gives: V gene, clone size, J gene, D gene, CDR3 protein, CDR3 DNA. D genes are given only for firm matches. Clone size, where shown, is once, few, many, or a class for clones that have expanded.

TRBV6-6	NA	TRBJ2-7	TRBD1	CASASRTGESEQYF	TGTGCCAGCGCATCAAGGACAGGGGAGAGCGAGCAGTACTTC
TRBV30	NA	TRBJ1-4	TRBD1	CAWSGQGNEKLFF	TGTGCCTGGAGTGGACAGGGCAATGAAAAACTGTTTTTT
TRBV4-1	NA	TRBJ1-1	TRBD1	CASSAQGASTEAFF	TGCGCCAGCAGCGCCCAGGGGGCGTCCACTGAAGCTTTCTTT
TRBV11-2	once	TRBJ2-1	TRBD2	CASSLDGPAGGGNEQFF	TGTGCCAGCAGCTTAGATGGTCCAGCGGGGGGGGGCAATGAGCAGTTCTTC
TRBV6-1	NA	TRBJ1-1	NA	CASSTGMMTEAFF	TGTGCCAGCAGTACAGGGATGATGACTGAAGCTTTCTTT
TRBV5-1	NA	TRBJ2-3	TRBD2	CASSLALAGGTDTQYF	TGCGCCAGCAGCTTGGCCCTAGCGGGGGGCACAGATACGCAGTATTTT
TRBV2	NA	TRBJ2-5	TRBD2	CASSLRGGLETQYF	TGTGCCAGCAGTTTGCGGGGGGGCCTGGAGACCCAGTACTTC
TRBV5-1	once	TRBJ1-2	TRBD1	CASSSATGVGGYGYTF	TGCGCCAGCAGCAGCGCGACAGGGGTAGGGGGCTATGGCTACACCTTC
TRBV29-1	NA	TRBJ1-4	TRBD1	CSVVGQGQGNEKLFF	TGCAGCGTTGTAGGACAGGGGCAGGGTAATGAAAAACTGTTTTTT
TRBV4-1	NA	TRBJ2-7	TRBD1	CASSQAGQGSHEQYF	TGCGCCAGCAGCCAAGCCGGACAGGGCAGCCACGAGCAGTACTTC
TRBV6-1	NA	TRBJ2-3	NA	CAPGVEADTQYF	TGTGCGCCAGGGGTCGAGGCAGATACGCAGTATTTT
TRBV7-8	once	TRBJ2-2	NA	CASSWKDRNTGELFF	TGTGCCAGCAGTTGGAAGGACAGAAACACCGGGGAGCTGTTTTTT
TRBV25-1	few	TRBJ1-2	NA	CASSEYRGVPGGYTF	TGTGCCAGCAGTGAATATCGAGGAGTCCCTGGGGGCTACACCTTC
TRBV4-3	NA	TRBJ2-6	NA	CASSQDTGGANVLTF	TGCGCCAGCAGCCAAGATACAGGTGGGGCCAACGTCCTGACTTTC
TRBV19	NA	TRBJ1-2	NA	CASSPRMGGNYGYTF	TGTGCCAGTAGTCCCCGGATGGGGGGGAACTATGGCTACACCTTC
TRBV15	NA	TRBJ2-1	TRBD1	CATSRSGQGAYNEQFF	TGTGCCACCAGCAGATCAGGACAGGGTGCCTACAATGAGCAGTTCTTC